One sample yielded the 8 T cell receptor beta chains listed below, sequenced in a study of OX40 agonist ivuxolimab in advanced cancers. Assay: immunoSEQ multiplex PCR; the TCRdb copy retains only in-frame clones and omits some. The sample yields approximately 80,000 clones, approximately 85% seen once. The specimen was CD4+ or CD8+ T cells sorted from blood, collected in a trial of the OX40 agonist ivuxolimab. These receptors were obtained from an adult with an advanced solid tumor such as melanoma, head and neck, liver or kidney cancer.

This clone showed up just a few times. The chain uses TRBV27 and TRBJ2-3, with 8 bases matching TRBD1. From germline, CDR1 is MNHEY and CDR2 SMNVEV (reference sequence). The CDR3 loop spans 15 amino acids. Losses at the gene ends were 7 bases for V and 5 bases for J; bases not matched to a gene: 11. The CDR3 bases are TGTGCCAGCAAAAATATCAGGACAGGGAGAGATACGCAGTATTTT. It encodes CASKNIRTGRDTQYF.

The CDR3 protein is CASSLGGGETQYF. The DNA for the CDR3 is TGTGCCAGCAGCTTGGGGGGAGGCGAGACCCAGTACTTC. J is TRBJ2-5 and V is TRBV5-6, with D possibly being TRBD2 (6 bases). The CDR3 contains 13 residues. V shed 0 bases and J shed 5 bases, with 8 bases lying between them. Germline V CDR1 and CDR2: SGHDT, YYEEEE.

This sequence joins TRBV5-1 and TRBJ2-1; D call uncertain. This CDR3 region has 15 residues. With 0 bases removed from V and 1 base from J, the gap between germline ends came to 8 bases. Germline V gene lookup returns CDR1 SGHRS and CDR2 YFSETQ. CDR3 sequence (DNA): TGCGCCAGCAGCTTGGATGGTGGGTCCTACAATGAGCAGTTCTTC. Protein sequence: CASSLDGGSYNEQFF.

This clone was detected many times. The chain joins TRBV7-8 to TRBJ1-2, with unresolved D. V was shortened by 6 bases and J by 6 bases, with 14 bases between the two germline ends. Germline loops: CDR1 SGHVS, CDR2 FQNEAQ. This CDR3 region has 13 residues. CDR3 sequence reads: CASRSPLADGYTF. The CDR3 DNA follows: TGTGCCAGCAGATCGCCCCTCGCCGATGGCTACACCTTC.

The chain is built from TRBV10-1 and TRBJ2-3, with 9 nucleotides matching TRBD1. The CDR3 loop spans 16 amino acids. V was clipped by 3 bases and J by 5 bases; unmatched bases: 9. Germline CDR1 is WNHNN and CDR2 is SYGVQD (reference sequence). The CDR3 sequence: CASSEYSRTGVDTQYF. The CDR3 coding sequence is TGCGCCAGCAGTGAATATTCGAGGACAGGGGTAGATACGCAGTATTTT.

The gene calls are TRBV2 and TRBJ2-2; perhaps TRBD1 as D (6 bases). V was cut by 7 bases and J by 1 base, with 10 bases left in between. In germline, CDR1 is SNHLY, CDR2 FYNNEI. The CDR3 sequence is 14 residues long. The CDR3 sequence: CASISTGNTGELFF. CDR3 DNA sequence: TGTGCCAGCATCTCGACAGGGAACACCGGGGAGCTGTTTTTT.

V usage is TRBV28 and J usage is TRBJ2-1; TRBD2 aligns across 8 bases. Trimming cost V 2 bases and J 8 bases; bases outside gene matches: 8. The CDR3 consists of 15 residues. Germline CDR1 is MDHEN and CDR2 is SYDVKM. The CDR3 region has the DNA TGTGCCAGCAGTTTAATGGCGGGAGGAACCGATGAGCAGTTCTTC. It translates to CASSLMAGGTDEQFF.

This clone has just one count. V usage is TRBV7-2 and J usage is TRBJ2-1; 7 bases fit TRBD1. The V gene end was trimmed by 0 bases and the J gene end by 7 bases; junction bases not matched to a gene: 6. The CDR3 extends over 15 amino acids. Germline loops: CDR1 SGHTA, CDR2 FQGNSA. CDR3 sequence reads: CASSLAGGRYNEQFF. Here the CDR3 DNA reads TGTGCCAGCAGCTTAGCAGGGGGCCGTTATAATGAGCAGTTCTTC. The full variable domain, its missing parts supplied by reference TRBV7-2 and TRBJ2-1, is GAGVSQSPSNKVTEKGKDVELRCDPISGHTALYWYRQSLGQGLEFLIYFQGNSAPDKSGLPSDRFSAERTGGSVSTLTIQRTQQEDSAVYLCASSLAGGRYNEQFFGPGTRLTVL.